This T cell receptor beta chain was profiled in a study of T-cell reconstitution after alpha-beta-depleted transplantation in children. The CDR3 runs to 17 residues. The J segment lost 2 bases and the V segment lost 6 bases, leaving 19 bases of the junction unmatched. Germline V gene lookup returns CDR1 DFQATT and CDR2 SNEGSKA (reference sequence). Unique molecular identifiers were incorporated into the prepared TCRbeta library. A single record per CDR3 protein comes from TCRdb applying MiXCR to the PCR reads. In the table there are hundreds of thousands of distinct CDR3 sequences, over 15% of which are singletons.

Sequenced material: PBMCs from the stem cell graft donor, taken from the stem cell graft. This receptor was obtained from a human donor who donated a stem cell graft to a child with acute myeloid leukemia. The chain couples TRBV20-1 to TRBJ2-7; 7 nucleotides align to TRBD2. CDR3 bases: TGCAGTGCCAGTTCTATTTACGGGGGGTTAACCCCCTACGAGCAGTACTTC. Translating gives CSASSIYGGLTPYEQYF.